This T cell receptor (beta chain) emerged from a study of Tregs in tolerant kidney transplant recipients. Overall study: Tregs grew around 15 days with irradiated donor B cells, restimulated on day 11. An approximately 3-day belatacept mixed lymphocyte reaction, sometimes plus 5-day graft donor restimulation, preceded CD4+CD25+CD127- sorting.

A remark on this clone: The antigen is not known.

Germline V lookup: CDR1 SGHTA, CDR2 FQGTGA. The V end lost 5 bases, the J end lost 5 bases, and 7 bases lay between the germline ends. This CDR3 spans 11 amino acids. Produced via immunoSEQ multiplex PCR; TCRdb's table is partial and in-frame only. The repertoire holds several hundred clones, with 35% to 45% as singletons. The clonotype was recovered from a human patient who received a combined kidney and bone marrow transplant. Some T cells may be transferred from the graft donor. V gene TRBV7-3 combines with J gene TRBJ2-7; D is unclear. Sample: Tregs from blood cultured with allogeneic cells. The CDR3 nucleotides are TGTGCCAGCAGCCTCTGGGACGAGCAGTACTTC. Translating it yields CASSLWDEQYF.